Listed below are T cell receptor beta chains from one sample, sequenced in a study of T-cell memory formation after mild COVID-19. TCRdb fed the 5' RACE reads into MiXCR, producing one record per CDR3 protein. The table records under 550,000 distinct CDR3 sequences, about 20% of them present only once. Sequencing used PBMCs or a T cell subset sorted from them (not recorded which). These receptors came from an adult woman who had mild COVID-19 (a few samples of this study predate the infection). Cell type and time point are not known. Both conserved end residues are part of each CDR3. D genes are given only for firm matches. Rows give clone size only sometimes, using once, few, many, or a class for an expanded clone.

d_call j_call v_call clone_size cdr3_nt cdr3_aa
TRBD2 TRBJ2-3 TRBV7-3 . TGTGCCAGCAGCCAAACTAGCGGGGGATCCTCCCACACAGATACGCAGTATTTT CASSQTSGGSSHTDTQYF
TRBD1 TRBJ1-6 TRBV4-3 few TGCGCCAGCAGCCAATCCGGGACAGGGTCAGGTTCACCCCTCCACTTT CASSQSGTGSGSPLHF
TRBD1 TRBJ1-2 TRBV12-3/TRBV12-4 few TGTGCCAGCAGCTCGACAGGGACCACGCGCTACACCTTC CASSSTGTTRYTF
. TRBJ2-1 TRBV18 few TGTGCCAGCTCACCGGATGATATGAATGAGCAGTTCTTC CASSPDDMNEQFF
. TRBJ1-4 TRBV12-3/TRBV12-4 few TGTGCCAGCAGTTTCGGGACTCCTAATGAAAAACTGTTTTTT CASSFGTPNEKLFF
. TRBJ1-5 TRBV6-5 few TGTGCCAGCAGTTACTCGACATCGGGGACTCAGCCCCAGCATTTT CASSYSTSGTQPQHF
. TRBJ2-7 TRBV15 few TGTGCCACCAGCAGAGAGGGGGGCTCTCACTACGAGCAGTACTTC CATSREGGSHYEQYF
. TRBJ2-1 TRBV6-2/TRBV6-3 many TGTGCCAGCAGGGGGGGTATCGGAGGGGAGGCAGGCGAGGAGCAGTTCTTC CASRGGIGGEAGEEQFF
. TRBJ2-3 TRBV10-3 few TGTGCCATCAGTCGACTGGTTCAGACAGATACGCAGTATTTT CAISRLVQTDTQYF
. TRBJ2-1 TRBV5-1 . TGCGCCAGCAGCTTGGATGGGACCCCTTACAATGAGCAGTTCTTC CASSLDGTPYNEQFF
TRBD1 TRBJ2-3 TRBV7-2 few TGTGCCAGCAGCCCGGGGACAGGTTGGGATACGCAGTATTTT CASSPGTGWDTQYF
. TRBJ1-5 TRBV10-3 few TGTGCCATCAGTGAAGTCGGTCAGCCCCAGCATTTT CAISEVGQPQHF
TRBD2 TRBJ2-1 TRBV12-3/TRBV12-4 many TGTGCCAGCAGTCCCAACCCGGGACTAGCCTCCTACAATGAGCAGTTCTTC CASSPNPGLASYNEQFF
TRBD1 TRBJ1-1 TRBV6-1 . TGTGCCAGCAAGGTCGGACAGGGGCTATCAAACGCTGAAGCTTTCTTT CASKVGQGLSNAEAFF
. TRBJ1-1 TRBV30 few TGTGCCTGGTCCCCAGGAGTGTCTGAAGCTTTCTTT CAWSPGVSEAFF
. TRBJ1-3 TRBV3-1 many TGTGCCAGCAGCCCCTCGGCCACCTCTGGAAACACCATATATTTT CASSPSATSGNTIYF
. TRBJ1-5 TRBV6-1 . TGTGCCAGCAGCGAAGGAGCGGTAGAAAATCAGCCCCAGCATTTT CASSEGAVENQPQHF
. TRBJ2-3 TRBV6-5 . TGTGCCAGCAGTTACGTGCCCACTAGACGGACAGATACGCAGTATTTT CASSYVPTRRTDTQYF
TRBD2 TRBJ2-3 TRBV7-6 many TGTGCCAGCAGCGTGAGCGGGGGTAGCACAGATACGCAGTATTTT CASSVSGGSTDTQYF
. TRBJ1-1 TRBV7-3 . TGTGCCAGCAGCTCCCCCGATAGAAGATTGAACACTGAAGCTTTCTTT CASSSPDRRLNTEAFF
. TRBJ2-2 TRBV7-2 few TGTGCCAGCAGCTTCCAAGCGGTACTTAACACCGGGGAGCTGTTTTTT CASSFQAVLNTGELFF
TRBD2 TRBJ2-1 TRBV7-3 . TGTGCCAGCAGGACCGGGACTAGCGGGACCCTTTACAATGAGCAGTTCTTC CASRTGTSGTLYNEQFF
TRBD2 TRBJ2-1 TRBV6-2/TRBV6-3 few TGTGCCAGCAGCCGGTCAGGACTAGCGGTTACCTACAATGAGCAGTTCTTC CASSRSGLAVTYNEQFF
TRBD1 TRBJ2-7 TRBV7-2 . TGTGCCAGCAGCAGCGGACAGGGTATGGGCGAGCAGTACTTC CASSSGQGMGEQYF
. TRBJ2-2 TRBV5-1 few TGCGCCAGCAGCTTGGGTGGCAGCTCCACCGGGGAGCTGTTTTTT CASSLGGSSTGELFF
. TRBJ1-5 TRBV5-6 . TGTGCCAGCAGCTTGGGCCCACAGGTTGCAAATCAGCCCCAGCATTTT CASSLGPQVANQPQHF
TRBD2 TRBJ2-4 TRBV20-1 . TGCAGTGCTACAAGGACTAGCGGGAACATTCAGTACTTC CSATRTSGNIQYF
. TRBJ1-4 TRBV7-9 few TGTGCCAGCAGCTTAGAGACAGGAGTTGAAAAACTGTTTTTT CASSLETGVEKLFF
. TRBJ2-1 TRBV7-6 . TGTGCCAGCAGCTTAGCTGGGGGCGTGATTCCCTACAATGAGCAGTTCTTC CASSLAGGVIPYNEQFF
. TRBJ2-5 TRBV24-1 few TGTGCCACCAGTGAAAAGGACCGAAGAGCCCAGTACTTC CATSEKDRRAQYF
TRBD2 TRBJ2-3 TRBV12-3/TRBV12-4 . TGTGCCAGCCGACTAGCGGAAAGCACAGATACGCAGTATTTT CASRLAESTDTQYF
. TRBJ2-7 TRBV2 few TGTGCCAGCAGTGAAGGGCCCCTGGGACCTCGCTCCTACGAGCAGTACTTC CASSEGPLGPRSYEQYF
TRBD1 TRBJ1-5 TRBV15 few TGTGCCACCAGCGCTCACAGGGGATTAAGCAATCAGCCCCAGCATTTT CATSAHRGLSNQPQHF
. TRBJ1-1 TRBV25-1 few TGTGCCAGCAGATCGGACGGTTACACTGAAGCTTTCTTT CASRSDGYTEAFF
. TRBJ1-5 TRBV9 . TGTGCCAGCAGCGTAGGGCCAGATCAGCCCCAGCATTTT CASSVGPDQPQHF
TRBD2 TRBJ2-5 TRBV5-6 . TGTGCCAGCAGCTCGGACCCGGGGGGAAGGATTTCGGGAGAGACCCAGTACTTC CASSSDPGGRISGETQYF
. TRBJ2-4 TRBV20-1 few TGCAGTGCTGACAAAGGGGGGGGACTAGCCAAAAACATTCAGTACTTC CSADKGGGLAKNIQYF
. TRBJ1-1 TRBV5-1 few TGCGCCAGCAGCTTGGGGCGACCGGGACAGAACACTGAAGCTTTCTTT CASSLGRPGQNTEAFF
. TRBJ2-5 TRBV20-1 few TGCAGTGCTAGAGATCGTCTCGCGGGCGGTTTACAAGAGACCCAGTACTTC CSARDRLAGGLQETQYF
TRBD1 TRBJ1-5 TRBV20-1 few TGCAGTGCTAGAAGGACAGGACCTAGCAATCAGCCCCAGCATTTT CSARRTGPSNQPQHF
. TRBJ1-2 TRBV5-5 once TGTGCCAGCAGGCCGGACAGCTATTATGGCTACACCTTC CASRPDSYYGYTF
TRBD2 TRBJ2-1 TRBV6-2/TRBV6-3 . TGTGCCAGCAGTTACTTAGTAGCGGGAAGGTCCGTCAATGAGCAGTTCTTC CASSYLVAGRSVNEQFF
TRBD1 TRBJ2-2 TRBV5-4 . TGTGCCAGCCACCGGGACAGAAACACCGGGGAGCTGTTTTTT CASHRDRNTGELFF
. TRBJ2-3 TRBV4-2 . TGTGCCAGCAGCCAAGATTGGGCCCCAGATACGCAGTATTTT CASSQDWAPDTQYF